The T cell receptor beta chain under discussion was sequenced for a study of T cell responses to AZD1222 COVID-19 vaccine. V shed 4 bases, J shed 0 bases, and the junction held 5 bases outside the gene matches. This CDR3 comprises 16 residues. Looked up from germline, CDR1 is SGHRS and CDR2 is YFSETQ. Clones were read by immunoSEQ multiplex PCR, and TCRdb kept only the in-frame ones, dropping some. In the table there are under 150,000 clones, under 95% of which are singletons. V gene TRBV5-1 combines with J gene TRBJ2-7, with TRBD2 identical over 12 bases. Material: peripheral blood, obtained 28 days after the second AZD1222 dose. This TCR came from an adult who received the AZD1222 COVID-19 vaccine. This CDR3 is CASSPLAGGISYEQYF. CDR3 bases: TGCGCCAGCAGCCCGCTAGCGGGAGGGATCTCCTACGAGCAGTACTTC.